The T cell receptor (beta chain) under discussion was sequenced for a study of shared clonotypes between healthy human individuals (TCRdb year 2020). A note on the overall study: Two women and three men aged 18 to 49 years were included in the cohort. To estimate repertoire size and how much clonotypes are shared between individuals, the study performed deep sequencing of blood TCR repertoires from 4 to 6 healthy adults. Between about 0.8 and 9 billion PBMCs per donor were obtained by leukapheresis. For each donor, CD4 naive and CD4 memory were each run on three plates, CD8 naive on two plates, and CD8 memory on one plate. Different laboratories and diverse techniques were used to prepare libraries and sequence TCR repertoires, to increase sequencing depth and limit assay-specific biases.

The donors were healthy, HIV-negative adults with no recently reported acute infections or vaccinations. Every donor was a Caucasian adult living in Nashville, Tennessee, USA. CD4+ T cells were enriched by magnetic negative selection, after which naive cells were positively selected on CD45RA and the negative fraction was taken as the memory subset. Blood was collected by leukapheresis, and PBMCs were isolated by Ficoll-Histopaque density gradient centrifugation and then cryopreserved in liquid nitrogen vapor phase. Analytical flow cytometry was used to check the purity and quantity of every magnetically sorted T cell population. From each sorted fraction, genomic DNA was isolated and quantified by UV absorbance on a Nanodrop 2000c. Results and caveats for the whole study, not just this receptor: Compared with non-shared clonotypes, the clonotypes found in all four sorted-subset donors had higher generation probabilities. Because the study included only a small number of donors, the genetic and exposure-history diversity represented was limited. When four donors were compared, the shared fraction of clonotypes was about 5.2% for naive CD4, less than 4% for naive CD8, 2% to 2.5% for memory CD4, and roughly 0.43% for memory CD8. Larger estimated clonotype richness was generally found for naive subsets than for memory subsets. Based on pairwise subsampling, the degree of clonotype sharing among donors was expected to be affected by sequencing depth. Rarefaction of sorted-subset datasets indicated incomplete sequencing despite the large sequencing depth. Sampling was limited to blood, and TCR repertoires in tissue likely differ from TCR repertoires in blood.

Using the deep immunoSEQ assay, multiplex PCR amplified TCR CDR3 regions from genomic DNA. Genomic DNA extracted from each cell subset was distributed evenly over all wells of several immunoSEQ 96-well plates, and each plate served as one replicate. For sorted subsets, approximately 210 ng of genomic DNA, equivalent to around 31,000 T cell genomes, went into each replicate PCR. Purified libraries were measured with a Qubit 3.0 fluorometer, size-checked on a Bioanalyzer 2100, and measured again with the KAPA Library Quantification kit. Every immunoSEQ 96-well plate was sequenced on a dedicated single-read 150-cycle Illumina NextSeq 550 flow cell. The study's own analysis went as follows. The immunoSEQ output contained only junctional sequences without quality scores, so filtering could not match that applied to full-length reads. To assign V/J genes and CDR3, sequences were annotated using PyIR, a Python wrapper for IgBLAST v1.9, with IMGT germline references. Reads with weak V/J assignments (E-value above 1e-6), missing CDR3, stop codons, out-of-frame junctions, or ambiguous translated residues were removed. V3J clonotypes were defined as sequences sharing an identical inferred V gene, J gene, and CDR3 amino acid sequence. Percentage overlap between repertoires was computed as shared unique clonotypes divided by the size of the smaller repertoire. Richness of each repertoire was evaluated using RTK rarefaction, the Chao1 estimator, and Recon v2.1 estimates of unobserved clonotypes. Generation probabilities were computed with OLGA for all TCRbeta clonotypes obtained by the gDNA method from several donors. The table was pulled from immuneACCESS by TCRdb, which kept in-frame rearrangements only. Such tables lose some clones; where checked, under half of the loss comes from unresolved V genes, and the rest has no known cause. V and J calls and clone size follow that table, whereas D and trimming were derived from the DNA. Across this sample there are about 2.3 million clones, with approximately 95% seen only once. The ten top clones hold under 0.45% of the sample.

Remarks on this clone: It lacks a known antigen. No quality values exist for individual bases; no much larger clone is one base distant.

The receptor was derived from a young man in good health. Some clones in this sample may be carry-over from other donors' samples. Sequenced input: naive CD4+ T cells from PBMCs. In light of the paper, this sample's cell subset or site label describes: CD45RA+ positively selected.

The DNA reads TGTGCCTGGAGCAAGGGACAGGTTTTCCACTCCTACGAGCAGTACTTC. Translated, it reads CAWSKGQVFHSYEQYF. The chain couples TRBV30 to TRBJ2-7, with TRBD1 identical over 8 junction bases. From cysteine to phenylalanine, the CDR3 is 16 amino acids long. The sequence is cut down to CDR3 DNA, 48 bases in frame from base 1. The V end gives up 3 bases and the J end 0 bases, leaving 10 bases in the junction not matched to a gene. From a lookup of the germline V gene (reference sequence), CDR1 and CDR2 are GTSNPN and SVGIG. The variable domain in full, with residues beyond the CDR3 obtained from the reference TRBV30 and TRBJ2-7 genes, is SQTIHQWPATLVQPVGSPLSLECTVEGTSNPNLYWYRQAAGRGLQLLFYSVGIGQISSEVPQNLSASRPQDRQFILSSKKLLLSDSGFYLCAWSKGQVFHSYEQYFGPGTRLTVT.